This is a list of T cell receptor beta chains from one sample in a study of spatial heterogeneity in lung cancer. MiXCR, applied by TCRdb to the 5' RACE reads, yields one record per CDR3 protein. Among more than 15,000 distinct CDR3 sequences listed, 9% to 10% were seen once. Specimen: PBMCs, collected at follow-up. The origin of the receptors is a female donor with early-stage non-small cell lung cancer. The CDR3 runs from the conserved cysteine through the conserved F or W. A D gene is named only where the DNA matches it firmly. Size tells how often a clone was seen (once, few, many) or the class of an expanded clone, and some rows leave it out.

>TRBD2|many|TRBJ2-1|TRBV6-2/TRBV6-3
CASSSPLAGGGEQFF
TGTGCCAGCAGTTCCCCACTAGCGGGAGGGGGTGAGCAGTTCTTC
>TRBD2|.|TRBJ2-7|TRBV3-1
CASSHRAGAGEQYF
TGTGCCAGCAGCCATCGAGCGGGAGCGGGAGAGCAGTACTTC
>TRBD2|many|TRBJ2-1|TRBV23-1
CASSQSTKGAGATYNEQFF
TGCGCCAGCAGTCAATCGACGAAAGGAGCGGGAGCTACCTACAATGAGCAGTTCTTC
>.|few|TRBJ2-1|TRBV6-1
CASSVYRSPYNEQFF
TGTGCCAGCAGTGTTTACAGGTCTCCCTACAATGAGCAGTTCTTC
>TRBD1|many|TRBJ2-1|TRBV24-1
CATSDLGQGARSEQFF
TGTGCCACCAGTGACCTGGGACAGGGGGCGCGTAGTGAGCAGTTCTTC
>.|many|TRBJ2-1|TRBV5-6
CASSRRGGPYNEQFF
TGTGCCAGCAGCAGGAGGGGGGGACCGTACAATGAGCAGTTCTTC
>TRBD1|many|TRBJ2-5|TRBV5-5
CASSDRVGTQYF
TGTGCCAGCAGCGACAGGGTCGGGACCCAGTACTTC
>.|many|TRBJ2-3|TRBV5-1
CASSLDPAADTQYF
TGCGCCAGCAGCTTGGATCCTGCCGCAGATACGCAGTATTTT
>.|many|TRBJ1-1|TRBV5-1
CASSSVTGFQTAFF
TGCGCCAGCAGCTCAGTAACAGGGTTTCAAACAGCTTTCTTT
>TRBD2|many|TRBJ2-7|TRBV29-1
CSVSGTSGYEQYF
TGCAGCGTTTCCGGGACTAGCGGCTACGAGCAGTACTTC
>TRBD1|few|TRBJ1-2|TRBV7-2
CASSHPGQDFRTVSGYTF
TGTGCCAGCAGCCATCCAGGACAGGACTTTAGGACGGTTTCTGGCTACACCTTC
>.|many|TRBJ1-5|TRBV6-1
CASSDWESQPQHF
TGTGCCAGCAGTGATTGGGAATCTCAGCCCCAGCATTTT
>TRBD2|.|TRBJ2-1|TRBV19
CASSRTSGGINNEQFF
TGTGCCAGTAGTAGGACTAGCGGGGGAATTAACAATGAGCAGTTCTTC
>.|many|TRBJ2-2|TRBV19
CASKGGELFF
TGTGCCAGTAAGGGCGGGGAGCTGTTTTTT
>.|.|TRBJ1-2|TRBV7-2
CASSPRYGYTF
TGTGCCAGCAGCCCGCGCTATGGCTACACCTTC
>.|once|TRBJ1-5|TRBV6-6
CASSSLGRNQPQHF
TGTGCCAGCAGTTCTTTAGGGCGCAATCAGCCCCAGCATTTT
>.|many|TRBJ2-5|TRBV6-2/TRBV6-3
CASSYSGGNYQETQYF
TGTGCCAGCAGTTACTCAGGCGGGAACTACCAAGAGACCCAGTACTTC
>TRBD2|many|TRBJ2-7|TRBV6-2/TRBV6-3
CASSPPVGEGQYEQYF
TGTGCCAGCAGTCCCCCCGTGGGGGAGGGCCAGTACGAGCAGTACTTC
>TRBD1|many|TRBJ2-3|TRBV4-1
CASSQEEKPPGTVGFTDTQYF
TGCGCCAGCAGCCAAGAGGAAAAGCCACCCGGGACAGTGGGCTTCACAGATACGCAGTATTTT
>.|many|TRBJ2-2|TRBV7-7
CASSFGANTGELFF
TGTGCTAGCAGCTTCGGAGCGAACACCGGGGAGCTGTTTTTT
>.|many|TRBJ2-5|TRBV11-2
CASSFGPAWGEQETQYF
TGTGCCAGCAGCTTTGGACCAGCTTGGGGGGAGCAAGAGACCCAGTACTTC
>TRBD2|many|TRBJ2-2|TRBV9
CASSALAGNSYGELFF
TGTGCCAGCAGCGCTCTAGCGGGGAATAGTTACGGGGAGCTGTTTTTT
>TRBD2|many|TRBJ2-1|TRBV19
CASSIGGRAGNNEQFF
TGTGCCAGTAGTATAGGAGGGAGGGCCGGCAACAATGAGCAGTTCTTC
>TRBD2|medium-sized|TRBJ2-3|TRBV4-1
CASSPFGGGGFLGDTQYF
TGCGCCAGCAGTCCGTTCGGCGGCGGGGGGTTCCTCGGAGATACGCAGTATTTT
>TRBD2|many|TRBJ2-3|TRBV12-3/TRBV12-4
CASSWLAGGDTQYF
TGTGCCAGCAGTTGGCTAGCGGGGGGAGATACGCAGTATTTT
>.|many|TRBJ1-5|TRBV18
CASSFEALGNQPQHF
TGTGCCAGCTCATTCGAGGCATTGGGCAATCAGCCCCAGCATTTT
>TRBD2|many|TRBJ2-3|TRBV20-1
CSAREASGRIIDTQYF
TGCAGTGCTAGAGAGGCTAGCGGGAGGATTATTGATACGCAGTATTTT
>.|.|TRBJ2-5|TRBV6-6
CASSLDSRETQYF
TGTGCCAGCAGTCTGGACAGCCGAGAGACCCAGTACTTC
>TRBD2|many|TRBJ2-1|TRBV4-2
CASSQETSGASSYNEQFF
TGTGCCAGCAGCCAAGAGACTAGCGGGGCTAGCTCCTACAATGAGCAGTTCTTC
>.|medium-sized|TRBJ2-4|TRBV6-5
CAAGVAKNIQYF
TGTGCTGCCGGAGTAGCCAAAAACATTCAGTACTTC
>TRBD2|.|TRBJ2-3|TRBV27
CASSPFSGRSTDTQYF
TGTGCCAGCAGTCCTTTTAGCGGGAGAAGCACAGATACGCAGTATTTT
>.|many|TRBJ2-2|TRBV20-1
CSAYQVSGELFF
TGCAGTGCCTACCAGGTCTCCGGGGAGCTGTTTTTT
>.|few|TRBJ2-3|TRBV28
CASSPGGASTDTQYF
TGTGCCAGCAGCCCCGGGGGTGCCAGCACAGATACGCAGTATTTT
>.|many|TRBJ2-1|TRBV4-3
CASSQEDRRTEQFF
TGCGCCAGCAGCCAAGAGGACCGAAGGACAGAGCAGTTCTTC
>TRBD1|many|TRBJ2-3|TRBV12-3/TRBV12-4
CASRGTGGTDTQYF
TGTGCCAGCAGAGGGACAGGTGGGACAGATACGCAGTATTTT
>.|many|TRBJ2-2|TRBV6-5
CASSPNQGRTGELFF
TGTGCCAGCAGCCCAAATCAGGGGAGAACCGGGGAGCTGTTTTTT
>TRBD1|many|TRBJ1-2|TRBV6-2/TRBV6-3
CASSYGDRNIYGYTF
TGTGCCAGCAGTTACGGGGACAGGAACATCTATGGCTACACCTTC
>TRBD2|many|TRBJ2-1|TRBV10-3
CAISDPPGLAVNEQFF
TGTGCCATCAGTGACCCGCCTGGACTAGCGGTAAATGAGCAGTTCTTC
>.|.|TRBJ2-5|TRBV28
CASSPPAVYQETQYF
TGTGCCAGCAGTCCCCCGGCGGTGTACCAAGAGACCCAGTACTTC
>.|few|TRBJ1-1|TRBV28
CANRRGTGDTEAFF
TGTGCCAACCGACGGGGTACGGGCGACACTGAAGCTTTCTTT
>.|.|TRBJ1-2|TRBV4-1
CASSQGRRQGINF
TGCGCCAGCAGCCAAGGGCGTAGGCAGGGTATCAACTTC
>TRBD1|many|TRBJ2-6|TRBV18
CASSQTGQGANVLTF
TGTGCCAGCTCACAGACAGGGCAAGGGGCCAACGTCCTGACTTTC
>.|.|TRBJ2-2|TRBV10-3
CAISQEGVTGELFF
TGTGCCATCAGTCAAGAAGGGGTCACCGGGGAGCTGTTTTTT
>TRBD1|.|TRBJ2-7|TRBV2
CASSDDRALYEQYF
TGTGCCAGCAGTGACGACAGGGCCCTCTACGAGCAGTACTTC
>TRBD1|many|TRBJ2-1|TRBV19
CASSPLTGGKSNEQFF
TGTGCCAGTAGTCCCCTGACAGGGGGGAAGAGCAATGAGCAGTTCTTC